This T cell receptor beta chain was sequenced for a study of OX40 agonist ivuxolimab in advanced cancers. This table comes from immunoSEQ multiplex PCR, and its TCRdb copy is limited to in-frame clones, with some not included. The data contain approximately 160,000 clones, around 94% of them singletons. The material was CD4+ or CD8+ T cells sorted from blood, obtained in a trial of the OX40 agonist ivuxolimab. This TCR derives from an adult with an advanced solid tumor such as melanoma, head and neck, liver or kidney cancer.

The CDR3 sequence is CASSLTAQETQYF. The CDR3 bases are TGTGCCAGCAGCTTAACAGCCCAAGAGACCCAGTACTTC. The chain links TRBV5-5 to TRBJ2-5; D not resolved. This CDR3 is 13 amino acids long. The germline V gene encodes CDR1 SGHKS and CDR2 YYEKEE (reference sequence). V was clipped by 2 bases and J by 1 base, with 6 bases between them.